This T cell receptor (beta chain) was documented in a study of CD8 T cells in Susac syndrome. Whole-study results and caveats: As acknowledged by the study, its TCR sequencing and HLA analysis included a relatively small number of individuals.

Sequencing of TCR beta was undertaken in CD8+ and CD4+ T cells derived from blood. The CD8+ and CD4+ T cells were negatively isolated, with the TEMRA cells enriched by FACS. A quantity of about 0.5 to 1 ug RNA underwent reverse transcription using random hexamers. Coverage of TCR beta CDR3 amplification by immunoSEQ multiplex PCR extended to 54 Vbeta and 13 Jbeta. TCRdb used MiXCR to reprocess the immunoSEQ multiplex PCR reads, holding one entry per CDR3 protein. The sample has 150,000 to 200,000 distinct CDR3 sequences, around 93% seen once. V dropped 4 bases and J dropped 6 bases, with 8 bases sitting between them. The CDR3 has 12 amino acids. Germline-derived CDR1 and CDR2 are MNHEY and SVGAGI. This clonotype was recorded a few times. Its cognate antigen is unknown.

This receptor was obtained from a human donor in good health. The chain links TRBV6-5 to TRBJ2-3; D remains ambiguous. Sequencing was done on a sample of CD4+ T cells from PBMCs. The DNA for the CDR3 is TGTGCCAGCAGTTCCGTGGGGGATACGCAGTATTTT. It encodes CASSSVGDTQYF.